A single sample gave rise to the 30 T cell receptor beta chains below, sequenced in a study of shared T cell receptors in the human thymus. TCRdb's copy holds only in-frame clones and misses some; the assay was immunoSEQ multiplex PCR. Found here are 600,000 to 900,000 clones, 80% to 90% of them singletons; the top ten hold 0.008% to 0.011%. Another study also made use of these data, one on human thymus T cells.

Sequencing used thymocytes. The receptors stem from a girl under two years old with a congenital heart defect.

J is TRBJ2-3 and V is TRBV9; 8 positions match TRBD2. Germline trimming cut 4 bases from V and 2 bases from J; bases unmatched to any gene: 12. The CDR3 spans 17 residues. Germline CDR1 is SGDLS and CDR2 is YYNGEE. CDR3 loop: CASSPSFLSGTTDTQYF. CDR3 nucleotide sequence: TGTGCCAGCAGCCCATCGTTCCTTAGCGGGACCACAGATACGCAGTATTTT.

Written as DNA, the CDR3 is TGTGCCAGCAGCATCCCACTGCACAGACCCGGCACTGAAGCTTTCTTT. Amino acids: CASSIPLHRPGTEAFF. The chain uses TRBV7-2 and TRBJ1-1; D gene ambiguous. CDR3 length: 16 amino acids. Germline lookup yields CDR1 SGHTA and CDR2 FQGNSA. Trimming left V 5 bases short and J 4 bases short, with 20 bases between.

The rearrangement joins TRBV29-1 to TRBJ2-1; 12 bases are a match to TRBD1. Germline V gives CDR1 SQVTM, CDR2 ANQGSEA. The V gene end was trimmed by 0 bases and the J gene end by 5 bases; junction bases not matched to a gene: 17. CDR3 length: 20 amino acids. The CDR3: CSVEDSPGQGALVPNNEQFF. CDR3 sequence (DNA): TGCAGCGTTGAAGATTCTCCGGGACAGGGGGCTTTGGTCCCTAACAATGAGCAGTTCTTC.

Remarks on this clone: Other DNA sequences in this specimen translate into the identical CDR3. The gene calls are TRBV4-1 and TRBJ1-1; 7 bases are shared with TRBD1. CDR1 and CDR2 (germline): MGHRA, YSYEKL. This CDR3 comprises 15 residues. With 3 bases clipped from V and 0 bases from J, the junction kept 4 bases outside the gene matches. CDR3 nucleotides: TGCGCCAGCAGCCAGTTACAGGGGCTGAACACTGAAGCTTTCTTT. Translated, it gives CASSQLQGLNTEAFF.

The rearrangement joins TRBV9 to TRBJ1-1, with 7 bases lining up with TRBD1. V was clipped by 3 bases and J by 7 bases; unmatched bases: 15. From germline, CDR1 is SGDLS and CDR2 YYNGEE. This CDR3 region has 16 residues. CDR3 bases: TGTGCCAGCAGCGGAACAACCGGGACAGTGCGCGGTGAAGCTTTCTTT. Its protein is CASSGTTGTVRGEAFF.

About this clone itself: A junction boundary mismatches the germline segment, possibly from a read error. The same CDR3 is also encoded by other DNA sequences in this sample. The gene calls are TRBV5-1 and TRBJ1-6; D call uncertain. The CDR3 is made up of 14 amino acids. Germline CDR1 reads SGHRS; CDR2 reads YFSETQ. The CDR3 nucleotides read TGCGCCAGCAGCTTGGGTTTCAGTAATTCCCCCCTCCACTTT. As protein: CASSLGFSNSPLHF.

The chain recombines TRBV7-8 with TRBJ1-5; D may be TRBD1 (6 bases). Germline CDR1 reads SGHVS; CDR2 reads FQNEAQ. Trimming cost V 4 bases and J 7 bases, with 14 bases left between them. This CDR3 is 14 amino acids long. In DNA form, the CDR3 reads TGTGCCAGCAGCTCGACAGGAAACCACCAGCCCCAGCATTTT. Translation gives CASSSTGNHQPQHF.

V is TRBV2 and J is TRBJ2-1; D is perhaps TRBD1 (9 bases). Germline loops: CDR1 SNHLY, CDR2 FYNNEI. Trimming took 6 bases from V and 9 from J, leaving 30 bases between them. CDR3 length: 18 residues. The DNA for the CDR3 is TGTGCCAGCAGCGGGGGGGGACAGGGACCAAATCACAGGGGTGAGCAGTTCTTC. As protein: CASSGGGQGPNHRGEQFF.

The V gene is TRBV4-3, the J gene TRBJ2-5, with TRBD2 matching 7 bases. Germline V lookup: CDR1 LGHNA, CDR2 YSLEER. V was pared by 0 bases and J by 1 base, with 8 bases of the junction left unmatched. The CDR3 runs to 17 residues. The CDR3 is CASSQDWGGDPQETQYF. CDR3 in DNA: TGCGCCAGCAGCCAAGATTGGGGGGGGGATCCCCAAGAGACCCAGTACTTC.

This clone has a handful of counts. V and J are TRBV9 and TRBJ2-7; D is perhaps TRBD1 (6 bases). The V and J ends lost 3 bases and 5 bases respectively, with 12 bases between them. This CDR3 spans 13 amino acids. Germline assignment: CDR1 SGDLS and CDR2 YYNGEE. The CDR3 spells CASSASQGHEQYF. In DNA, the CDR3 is TGTGCCAGCAGCGCGTCACAGGGTCACGAGCAGTACTTC.

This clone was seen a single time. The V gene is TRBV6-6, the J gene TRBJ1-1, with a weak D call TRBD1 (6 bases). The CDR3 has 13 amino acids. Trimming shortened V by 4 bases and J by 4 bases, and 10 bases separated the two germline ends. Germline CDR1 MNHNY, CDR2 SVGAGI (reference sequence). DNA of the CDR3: TGTGCCAGCAGTTCCCAGGGGCGCACTGAAGCTTTCTTT. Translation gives CASSSQGRTEAFF.

The CDR3 coding sequence is TGTGCCACCAGCAGGGGCTTCGGGGGCTACAATGAGCAGTTCTTC. It yields the protein CATSRGFGGYNEQFF. The rearrangement uses TRBV15 and TRBJ2-1, with D possibly being TRBD2 (6 bases). The germline V gene encodes CDR1 LNHNV and CDR2 YYDKDF (reference sequence). This CDR3 region has 15 residues. The V end was cut by 3 bases, the J end by 3 bases, with 12 bases between.

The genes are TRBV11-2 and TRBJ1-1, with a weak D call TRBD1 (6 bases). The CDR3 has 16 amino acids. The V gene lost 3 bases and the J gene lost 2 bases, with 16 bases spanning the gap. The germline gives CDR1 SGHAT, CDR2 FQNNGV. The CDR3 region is CASSFPGTKGNTEAFF. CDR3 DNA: TGTGCCAGCAGCTTTCCCGGGACAAAGGGTAACACTGAAGCTTTCTTT.

The CDR3 DNA reads TGTGCCTGGAGTAAGGAAGGCAGGGTAGCCTATGGCTACACCTTC. Amino acid sequence: CAWSKEGRVAYGYTF. The chain uses TRBV30 and TRBJ1-2; TRBD1 might be the D (5 bases). Trimming cost V 2 bases and J 4 bases, with 17 bases left between them. CDR1 GTSNPN and CDR2 SVGIG come from the germline V gene (reference sequence). The CDR3 length is 15 residues.

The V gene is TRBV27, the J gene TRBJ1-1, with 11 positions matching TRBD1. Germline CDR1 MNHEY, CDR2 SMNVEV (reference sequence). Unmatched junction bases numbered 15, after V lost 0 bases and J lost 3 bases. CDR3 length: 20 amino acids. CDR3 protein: CASSLSGQGVGSHTYTEAFF. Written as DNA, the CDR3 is TGTGCCAGCAGTTTATCGGGACAGGGGGTAGGATCCCATACATACACTGAAGCTTTCTTT.

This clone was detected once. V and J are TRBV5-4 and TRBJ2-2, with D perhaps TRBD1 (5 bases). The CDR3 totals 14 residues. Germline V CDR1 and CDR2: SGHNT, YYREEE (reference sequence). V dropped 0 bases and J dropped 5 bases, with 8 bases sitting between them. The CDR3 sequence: CASSLDRLTGELFF. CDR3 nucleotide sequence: TGTGCCAGCAGCTTGGACAGGCTTACCGGGGAGCTGTTTTTT.

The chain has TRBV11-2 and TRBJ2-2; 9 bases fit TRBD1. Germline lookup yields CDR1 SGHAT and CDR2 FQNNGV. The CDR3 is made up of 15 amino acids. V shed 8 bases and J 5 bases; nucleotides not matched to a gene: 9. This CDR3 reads CASSLQGAGTGELFF. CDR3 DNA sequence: TGTGCCAGCTCGCTACAGGGGGCAGGAACCGGGGAGCTGTTTTTT.

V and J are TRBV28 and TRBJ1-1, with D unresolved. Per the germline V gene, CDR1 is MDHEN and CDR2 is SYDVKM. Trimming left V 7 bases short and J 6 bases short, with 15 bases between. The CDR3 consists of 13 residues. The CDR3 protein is CASTGRLGAEAFF. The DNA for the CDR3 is TGTGCCAGCACGGGAAGGCTTGGGGCTGAAGCTTTCTTT.

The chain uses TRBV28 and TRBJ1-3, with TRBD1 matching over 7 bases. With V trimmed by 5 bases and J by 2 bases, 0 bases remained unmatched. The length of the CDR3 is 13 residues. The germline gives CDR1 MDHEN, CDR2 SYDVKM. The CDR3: CASSQGAGNTIYF. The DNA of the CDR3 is TGTGCCAGCAGTCAGGGGGCTGGAAACACCATATATTTT.

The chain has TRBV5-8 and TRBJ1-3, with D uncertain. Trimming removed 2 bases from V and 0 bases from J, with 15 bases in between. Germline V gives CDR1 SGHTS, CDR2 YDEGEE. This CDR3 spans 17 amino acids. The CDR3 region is CASSLPVGRSSGNTIYF. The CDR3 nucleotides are TGTGCCAGCAGCTTACCGGTGGGCAGGTCCTCTGGAAACACCATATATTTT. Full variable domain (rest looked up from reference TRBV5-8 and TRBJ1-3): EAGVTQSPTHLIKTRGQQATLRCSPISGHTSVYWYQQALGLGLQFLLWYDEGEERNRGNFPPRFSGRQFPNYSSELNVNALELEDSALYLCASSLPVGRSSGNTIYFGEGSWLTVV.

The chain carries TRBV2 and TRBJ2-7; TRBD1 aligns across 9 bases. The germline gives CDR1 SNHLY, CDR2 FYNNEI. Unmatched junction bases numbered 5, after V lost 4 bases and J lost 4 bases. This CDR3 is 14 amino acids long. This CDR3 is CASSVVGTGYEQYF. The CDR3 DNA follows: TGTGCCAGCAGTGTAGTCGGGACAGGGTACGAGCAGTACTTC. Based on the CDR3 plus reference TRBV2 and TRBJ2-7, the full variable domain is EPEVTQTPSHQVTQMGQEVILRCVPISNHLYFYWYRQILGQKVEFLVSFYNNEISEKSEIFDDQFSVERPDGSNFTLKIRSTKLEDSAMYFCASSVVGTGYEQYFGPGTRLTVT.

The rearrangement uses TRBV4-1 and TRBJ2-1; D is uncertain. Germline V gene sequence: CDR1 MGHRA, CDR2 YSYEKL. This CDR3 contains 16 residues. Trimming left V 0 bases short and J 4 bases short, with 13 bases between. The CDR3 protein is CASSQEGQSPYNEQFF. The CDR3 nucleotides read TGCGCCAGCAGCCAAGAGGGCCAATCACCTTACAATGAGCAGTTCTTC.

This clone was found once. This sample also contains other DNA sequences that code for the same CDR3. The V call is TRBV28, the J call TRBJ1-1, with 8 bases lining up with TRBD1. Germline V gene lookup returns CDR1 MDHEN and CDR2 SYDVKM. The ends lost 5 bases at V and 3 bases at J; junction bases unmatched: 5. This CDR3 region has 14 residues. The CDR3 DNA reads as TGTGCCAGCAGTCCTACACAGGGGGACACTGAAGCTTTCTTT. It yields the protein CASSPTQGDTEAFF.

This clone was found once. The DNA of the CDR3 is TGTGCCTTGCGGGACTCTGCGCGTTTGTACAATGAGCAGTTCTTC. This translates into CALRDSARLYNEQFF. The chain joins TRBV30 to TRBJ2-1, with D perhaps matching TRBD2 (6 bases). Trimming took off 7 bases at V and 4 bases at J, with 20 bases between the two ends. Per the germline V gene, CDR1 is GTSNPN and CDR2 is SVGIG (reference sequence). The CDR3 covers 15 residues.

CDR3 sequence: CASSLVPSGLAKNIQYF. The CDR3 nucleotides read TGCGCCAGCAGCTTGGTACCGAGCGGTTTAGCCAAAAACATTCAGTACTTC. V and J are TRBV5-1 and TRBJ2-4; a weak D match, TRBD2 (5 bases). The V end was cut by 0 bases, the J end by 0 bases, with 13 bases between. Germline CDR1 SGHRS, CDR2 YFSETQ. The CDR3 consists of 17 residues.

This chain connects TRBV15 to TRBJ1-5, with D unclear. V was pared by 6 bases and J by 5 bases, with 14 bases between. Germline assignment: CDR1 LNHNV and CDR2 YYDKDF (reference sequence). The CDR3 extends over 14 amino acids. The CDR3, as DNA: TGTGCCACCAGTGGGTCGAGGAGCGATCAGCCCCAGCATTTT. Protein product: CATSGSRSDQPQHF.

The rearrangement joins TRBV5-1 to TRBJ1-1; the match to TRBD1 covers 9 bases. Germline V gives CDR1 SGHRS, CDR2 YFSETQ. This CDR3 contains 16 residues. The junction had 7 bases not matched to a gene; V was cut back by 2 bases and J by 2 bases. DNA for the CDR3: TGCGCCAGCAGCTTTGGGGGACAGGGAAACAACACTGAAGCTTTCTTT. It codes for CASSFGGQGNNTEAFF.

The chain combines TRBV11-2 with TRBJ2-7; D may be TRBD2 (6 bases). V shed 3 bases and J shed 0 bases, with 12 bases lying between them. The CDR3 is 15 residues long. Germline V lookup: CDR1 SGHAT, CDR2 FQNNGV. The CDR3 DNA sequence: TGTGCCAGCAGCTTCGGGGACTGGAGCTCCTACGAGCAGTACTTC. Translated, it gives CASSFGDWSSYEQYF. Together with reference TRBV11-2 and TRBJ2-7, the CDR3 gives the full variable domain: EAGVAQSPRYKIIEKRQSVAFWCNPISGHATLYWYQQILGQGPKLLIQFQNNGVVDDSQLPKDRFSAERLKGVDSTLKIQPAKLEDSAVYLCASSFGDWSSYEQYFGPGTRLTVT.

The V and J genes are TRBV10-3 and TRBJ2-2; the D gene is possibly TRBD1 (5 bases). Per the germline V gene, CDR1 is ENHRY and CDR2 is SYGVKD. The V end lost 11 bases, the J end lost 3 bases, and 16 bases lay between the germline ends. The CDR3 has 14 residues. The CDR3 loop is CACTREGDTGELFF. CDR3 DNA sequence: TGTGCCTGTACCAGGGAAGGGGACACCGGGGAGCTGTTTTTT.

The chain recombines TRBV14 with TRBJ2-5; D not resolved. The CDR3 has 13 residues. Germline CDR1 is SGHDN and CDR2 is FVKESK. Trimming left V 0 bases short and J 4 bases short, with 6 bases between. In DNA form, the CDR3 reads TGTGCCAGCAGCCAAGATGGGCGAGAGACCCAGTACTTC. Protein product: CASSQDGRETQYF.